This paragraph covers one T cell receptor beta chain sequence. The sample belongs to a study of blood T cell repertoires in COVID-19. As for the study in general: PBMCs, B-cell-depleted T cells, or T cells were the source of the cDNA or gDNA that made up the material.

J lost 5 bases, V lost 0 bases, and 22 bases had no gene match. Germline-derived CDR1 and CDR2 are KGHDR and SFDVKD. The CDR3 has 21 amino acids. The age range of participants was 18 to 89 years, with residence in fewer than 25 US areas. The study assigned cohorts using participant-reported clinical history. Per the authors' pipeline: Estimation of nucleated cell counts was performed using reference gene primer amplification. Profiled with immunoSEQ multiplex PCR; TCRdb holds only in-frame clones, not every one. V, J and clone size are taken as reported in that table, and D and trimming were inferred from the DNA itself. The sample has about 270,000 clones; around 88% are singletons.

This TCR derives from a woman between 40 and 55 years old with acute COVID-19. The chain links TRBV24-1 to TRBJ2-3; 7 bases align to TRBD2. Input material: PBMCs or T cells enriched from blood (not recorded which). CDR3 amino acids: CATSDLHLGPPTYAGVDTQYF. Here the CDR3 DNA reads TGTGCCACCAGTGATTTGCATTTGGGGCCTCCTACGTATGCGGGAGTAGATACGCAGTATTTT.